Each of the 18 T cell receptor beta chains below was sequenced from the same sample in a study of blood T cell repertoires in COVID-19. Clones were sequenced by immunoSEQ multiplex PCR, and TCRdb holds only the in-frame ones, with some missing. The profile covers some 310,000 clones, with around nine tenths appearing a single time and around 9% taken by the ten largest. Sequencing was carried out using PBMCs or T cells enriched from blood (not recorded which). The source is a woman in her 30s who had recovered from COVID-19.

The rearrangement uses TRBV10-1 and TRBJ2-2, with a weak D call TRBD1 (5 bases). Germline V lookup: CDR1 WNHNN, CDR2 SYGVQD (reference sequence). The CDR3 has 16 residues. The V end lost 2 bases, the J end lost 0 bases, and 10 bases lay between the germline ends. Written as DNA, the CDR3 is TGCGCCAGCAGTGAGCTAGACAGCCCGAACACCGGGGAGCTGTTTTTT. This sequence encodes CASSELDSPNTGELFF.

V usage is TRBV29-1 and J usage is TRBJ1-1; D perhaps matches TRBD1 (6 bases). V was trimmed by 6 bases and J by 2 bases, leaving 10 bases between them. The CDR3 runs to 12 residues. Germline V gene lookup returns CDR1 SQVTM and CDR2 ANQGSEA. CDR3 protein: CSVTTGNTEAFF. The CDR3 DNA sequence: TGCAGCGTCACGACAGGAAACACTGAAGCTTTCTTT.

The chain uses TRBV2 and TRBJ1-4; a possible D gene is TRBD1 (6 bases). Trimming pared 6 bases from V and 8 bases from J, leaving 10 bases between. This CDR3 region has 12 residues. The germline V gene has CDR1 SNHLY and CDR2 FYNNEI. The CDR3 DNA follows: TGTGCCAGCAGCCTCGGGACAGAAAAACTGTTTTTT. It translates to CASSLGTEKLFF.

The J gene is TRBJ2-7, the V gene TRBV15; D gene unclear. V gave up 1 base and J gave up 1 base, with 11 bases separating them. This CDR3 is 15 amino acids long. CDR1 is LNHNV, CDR2 YYDKDF, per germline (reference sequence). The DNA for the CDR3 is TGTGCCACCAGCAGAGCATCATCCCCATCCTACGAGCAGTACTTC. Protein product: CATSRASSPSYEQYF.

The chain joins TRBV29-1 to TRBJ1-5; tentatively, D is TRBD1 (5 bases). Germline lookup yields CDR1 SQVTM and CDR2 ANQGSEA. Between the trimmed V and J ends, which lost 7 bases and 6 bases, there was a span of 19 bases. This CDR3 contains 14 residues. CDR3 nucleotides: TGCAGCGCTTTCTTACGGGGGTACGGTCAGCCCCAGCATTTT. Its protein product is CSAFLRGYGQPQHF.

The CDR3: CTSNRGPGKEAYSNQPQHF. DNA of the CDR3: TGCACCAGCAATCGAGGTCCGGGGAAAGAGGCTTATAGCAATCAGCCCCAGCATTTT. This chain links TRBV1 with TRBJ1-5. TRBV1 is a pseudogene. This CDR3 comprises 19 residues.

The rearrangement links TRBV5-1 to TRBJ1-2, with D hard to call. Germline CDR1 SGHRS, CDR2 YFSETQ. This CDR3 is built from 16 residues. Trimming shortened V by 0 bases and J by 1 base, and 13 bases separated the two germline ends. The DNA for the CDR3 is TGCGCCAGCAGCTTGGCGGAAGACACGTTTAACTATGGCTACACCTTC. Its translation: CASSLAEDTFNYGYTF.

This clone was seen a single time. The chain links TRBV5-4 to TRBJ2-2, with no clear D. CDR3 length equals 13 residues. Germline V gene data show CDR1 as SGHNT and CDR2 as YYREEE (reference sequence). V was shortened by 4 bases and J by 5 bases, with 9 bases between the two germline ends. CDR3 residues: CASSPIVTGELFF. The CDR3 DNA reads as TGTGCCAGCAGCCCGATAGTGACCGGGGAGCTGTTTTTT.

The rearrangement uses TRBV5-4 and TRBJ1-4; D gene unclear. Germline V CDR1 and CDR2: SGHNT, YYREEE (reference sequence). The CDR3 extends over 13 amino acids. The V end was cut by 1 base, the J end by 8 bases, with 9 bases between. The CDR3 bases are TGTGCCAGCAGCTTGTCACTTGAGGAAAAACTGTTTTTT. This codes for CASSLSLEEKLFF. Variable domain in full (rest from reference TRBV5-4 and TRBJ1-4): ETGVTQSPTHLIKTRGQQVTLRCSSQSGHNTVSWYQQALGQGPQFIFQYYREEENGRGNFPPRFSGLQFPNYSSELNVNALELDDSALYLCASSLSLEEKLFFGSGTQLSVL.

V is TRBV7-6 and J is TRBJ1-1; D gene unclear. V shed 2 bases and J shed 1 base, with 11 bases lying between them. The CDR3 totals 15 residues. Germline V lookup: CDR1 SGHVS, CDR2 FNYEAQ. The CDR3 is CASSLSNQANTEAFF. The DNA of the CDR3 is TGTGCCAGCAGCTTATCCAACCAAGCGAACACTGAAGCTTTCTTT.

This clone was detected a few times. The rearrangement joins TRBV11-2 to TRBJ1-1; D may be TRBD1 (5 bases). V lost 0 bases, J lost 2 bases, and 13 bases lay in between. The CDR3 is made up of 16 amino acids. Germline V gives CDR1 SGHAT, CDR2 FQNNGV. Here the CDR3 DNA reads TGTGCCAGCAGCTTAGATGGGGCAGGCTTTAACACTGAAGCTTTCTTT. Encoded protein: CASSLDGAGFNTEAFF. The whole variable domain, remainder taken from reference TRBV11-2 and TRBJ1-1, is EAGVAQSPRYKIIEKRQSVAFWCNPISGHATLYWYQQILGQGPKLLIQFQNNGVVDDSQLPKDRFSAERLKGVDSTLKIQPAKLEDSAVYLCASSLDGAGFNTEAFFGQGTRLTVV.

The V and J genes are TRBV3-1 (or the pseudogene TRBV3-2) and TRBJ1-1; the match to TRBD1 covers 7 bases. The V gene's germline CDR1 is LGHDT and CDR2 YNNKEL (reference sequence). This CDR3 is 13 amino acids long. V lost 8 bases, J lost 4 bases, and 7 bases stayed unmatched. The CDR3 reads CASAMQGVTEAFF. The CDR3 bases are TGTGCCAGCGCCATGCAGGGGGTCACTGAAGCTTTCTTT.

This chain links TRBV6-1 with TRBJ2-3, with 8 bases aligning to TRBD1. Germline values: CDR1 MNHNS, CDR2 SASEGT. The CDR3 contains 16 residues. V was clipped by 6 bases and J by 3 bases; unmatched bases: 11. CDR3 sequence reads: CASRESQGARTDTQYF. The CDR3 DNA follows: TGTGCCAGCAGGGAATCTCAGGGGGCGCGGACAGATACGCAGTATTTT.

This clone was recorded once. The V gene is TRBV6-1, the J gene TRBJ1-5; 10 bases are a match to TRBD1. Per germline, CDR1 MNHNS and CDR2 SASEGT. V trimming: 4 bases; J trimming: 6 bases; junction bases outside the gene matches: 9. The CDR3 contains 16 residues. CDR3 region: CASSGGQGERGQPQHF. The DNA of the CDR3 is TGTGCCAGCAGTGGAGGACAGGGGGAGAGAGGTCAGCCCCAGCATTTT.

This sequence joins TRBV29-1 and TRBJ2-3; 9 positions agree with TRBD1. The CDR3 is 16 amino acids. Losses at the gene ends were 8 bases for V and 0 bases for J; bases not matched to a gene: 12. CDR1 is SQVTM and CDR2 is ANQGSEA in the germline V gene. In DNA form, the CDR3 reads TGCAGCATAGGCAAGCACAGGGGGCTTAGCACAGATACGCAGTATTTT. Protein sequence: CSIGKHRGLSTDTQYF.

This chain uses TRBV7-9 with TRBJ1-5; 8 bases are a match to TRBD1. This CDR3 has 19 residues. From germline, CDR1 is SEHNR and CDR2 FQNEAQ (reference sequence). V gave up 0 bases and J gave up 3 bases; unmatched junction bases: 13. The CDR3 here is CASSLARRTGRVANQPQHF. The CDR3 DNA follows: TGTGCCAGCAGCTTAGCGCGTCGGACAGGGAGAGTTGCCAATCAGCCCCAGCATTTT.

The V gene is TRBV2, the J gene TRBJ1-6; D ambiguous. Trimming removed 5 bases from V and 7 bases from J, with 9 bases in between. CDR3 size: 13 residues. Germline CDR1 is SNHLY and CDR2 is FYNNEI. CDR3 region: CASSTGLNSPLHF. In nucleotides, the CDR3 is TGTGCCAGCAGTACGGGTTTGAATTCACCCCTCCACTTT.

The table lists this clone with a few counts. The genes are TRBV19 and TRBJ1-5; D is uncertain. Trimming left V 9 bases short and J 7 bases short, with 22 bases between. Germline V gives CDR1 LNHDA, CDR2 SQIVND (reference sequence). The CDR3 length is 15 residues. Here the CDR3 reads CASQPGGLLGQPQHF. The CDR3 DNA reads TGTGCCAGCCAGCCGGGAGGCCTACTGGGGCAGCCCCAGCATTTT. The complete variable domain, with remaining parts taken from reference TRBV19 and TRBJ1-5, reads DGGITQSPKYLFRKEGQNVTLSCEQNLNHDAMYWYRQDPGQGLRLIYYSQIVNDFQKGDIAEGYSVSREKKESFPLTVTSAQKNPTAFYLCASQPGGLLGQPQHFGDGTRLSIL.